The entry below gives a single TCR beta chain sequence along with its context. Its antigen is still unknown. The method was immunoSEQ multiplex PCR; TCRdb's version includes in-frame clones alone and lacks a portion of them. The profile shows approximately 74,000 clones, approximately 73% of them singletons. Trimming shortened V by 1 base and J by 5 bases, and 7 bases separated the two germline ends. Germline V gene sequence: CDR1 MNHEY, CDR2 SVGAGI. CDR3 size: 13 residues. These data originate in a study of vaccination effects on CD4 cells after COVID-19. The culture ran for around 10 days before CD4+ T cells were isolated. Either the BNT162b2 or mRNA-1273 vaccine was given to participants in two doses. Cells had half their medium changed to IL-2 medium on days 3 and 7.

This chain joins TRBV6-5 and TRBJ2-3; no clear D gene. The sample consisted of CD4+ T cells from PBMCs cultured without peptide, taken after COVID-19 vaccination. This sequence originates from a human donor who received a COVID-19 vaccine. The CDR3 spells CASSYLHGDTQYF. The DNA for the CDR3 is TGTGCCAGCAGTTACTTACATGGAGATACGCAGTATTTT.